The 9 T cell receptor beta chains below come from one sample, sequenced in a study of cytomegalovirus exposure and HLA in healthy donors. Vbeta (60) and Jbeta (13) primers were used in the PCR. Generated by immunoSEQ multiplex PCR, the TCRdb table keeps only in-frame clones and is missing some. The sample consists of 75,000 to 85,000 clones, 60% to 85% of them appearing once. Sequencing was done on a sample of PBMCs. The receptors here all came from a male donor in good health and CMV-seronegative.

The chain has TRBV2 and TRBJ2-1; a weak D match, TRBD2 (7 bases). Looked up from germline, CDR1 is SNHLY and CDR2 is FYNNEI. CDR3 size: 16 residues. Between the trimmed V and J ends, which lost 6 bases and 0 bases, there was a span of 15 bases. CDR3 bases: TGTGCCAGCAGCCGCGCGGGGGCTAGCTCCTACAATGAGCAGTTCTTC. It specifies CASSRAGASSYNEQFF.

V gene TRBV11-3 combines with J gene TRBJ2-5, with 7 bases lining up with TRBD2. This CDR3 contains 16 residues. The V segment lost 2 bases and the J segment 2 bases; nucleotides outside the gene matches: 8. Germline V CDR1 and CDR2: SGHNT, YENEEA. The CDR3 is CASSLQSSGKQETQYF. CDR3 bases: TGTGCCAGCAGCTTACAGAGCAGCGGGAAACAAGAGACCCAGTACTTC.

A few counts support this clone. This chain uses TRBV4-1 with TRBJ1-4, with 7 bases fitting TRBD1. Per the germline V gene, CDR1 is MGHRA and CDR2 is YSYEKL. CDR3 size: 14 residues. J lost 7 bases, V lost 3 bases, and 5 bases had no gene match. CDR3 DNA sequence: TGCGCCAGCAGCCAGGACAGGAGGTCTGAAAAACTGTTTTTT. This codes for CASSQDRRSEKLFF.

For the CDR3, the DNA is TGCAGCGGTTCCACAGGGAAACACTCTGGAAACACCATATATTTT. This gives the protein CSGSTGKHSGNTIYF. This chain links TRBV29-1 with TRBJ1-3, with D possibly matching TRBD1 (6 bases). V lost 7 bases, J lost 0 bases, and 16 bases lay in between. From germline, CDR1 is SQVTM and CDR2 ANQGSEA. This CDR3 region has 15 residues. Full variable domain (rest looked up from reference TRBV29-1 and TRBJ1-3): SAVISQKPSRDICQRGTSLTIQCQVDSQVTMMFWYRQQPGQSLTLIATANQGSEATYESGFVIDKFPISRPNLTFSTLTVSNMSPEDSSIYLCSGSTGKHSGNTIYFGEGSWLTVV.

This clone has only one observation. The chain has TRBV5-4 and TRBJ2-1; 7 nucleotides line up with TRBD1. Germline V gene sequence: CDR1 SGHNT, CDR2 YYREEE (reference sequence). There are 14 residues in the CDR3. Trimming removed 3 bases from V and 10 bases from J; junction bases left unmatched: 10. The CDR3 nucleotides read TGTGCCAGCAGCTCGCGACAGGGCTTCCGCGAGCAGTTCTTC. This encodes CASSSRQGFREQFF. Together with reference TRBV5-4 and TRBJ2-1, the CDR3 gives the full variable domain: ETGVTQSPTHLIKTRGQQVTLRCSSQSGHNTVSWYQQALGQGPQFIFQYYREEENGRGNFPPRFSGLQFPNYSSELNVNALELDDSALYLCASSSRQGFREQFFGPGTRLTVL.

The chain joins TRBV5-6 to TRBJ2-2; 7 positions match TRBD1. The germline V gene encodes CDR1 SGHDT and CDR2 YYEEEE. This CDR3 is built from 15 residues. The trim removed 4 bases at V and 1 base at J, leaving 4 bases unmatched. CDR3 loop: CASSMGQLNTGELFF. The CDR3 DNA is TGTGCCAGCAGCATGGGACAGTTGAACACCGGGGAGCTGTTTTTT. Full variable domain (rest looked up from reference TRBV5-6 and TRBJ2-2): DAGVTQSPTHLIKTRGQQVTLRCSPKSGHDTVSWYQQALGQGPQFIFQYYEEEERQRGNFPDRFSGHQFPNYSSELNVNALLLGDSALYLCASSMGQLNTGELFFGEGSRLTVL.

The chain is built from TRBV6-5 and TRBJ2-7; D may be TRBD1 (6 bases). The CDR3 extends over 13 amino acids. With 9 bases removed from V and 0 bases from J, the gap between germline ends came to 12 bases. CDR1 is MNHEY, CDR2 SVGAGI, per germline. The CDR3 nucleotides are TGTGCCAGTTCCCGGGACACCTCCTACGAGCAGTACTTC. Its translation: CASSRDTSYEQYF.

This chain joins TRBV7-6 and TRBJ2-3; tentative D call: TRBD1 (5 bases). The CDR3 is 15 residues long. V shed 1 base and J shed 2 bases, with 10 bases lying between them. The germline V gene encodes CDR1 SGHVS and CDR2 FNYEAQ. The CDR3 loop is CASSLVSRDTDTQYF. The CDR3 DNA sequence: TGTGCCAGCAGCTTAGTCAGCAGGGACACAGATACGCAGTATTTT.

J is TRBJ2-1 and V is TRBV18; tentative D call: TRBD2 (5 bases). This CDR3 spans 15 amino acids. Trimming removed 4 bases at V and 5 bases at J, with 15 bases between. Germline assignment: CDR1 KGHSH and CDR2 LQKENI. The CDR3 nucleotides are TGTGCCAGCTCACGGTTTGCGGGTGGAAACAATGAGCAGTTCTTC. This encodes CASSRFAGGNNEQFF.